This T cell receptor beta chain was observed in a study of T-cell memory formation after mild COVID-19. TCRdb ran MiXCR on the 5' RACE reads and lists one entry per CDR3 protein. In the table there are some 120,000 distinct CDR3 sequences, about 5.9% of which are singletons. The CDR3 runs 16 residues. V shed 4 bases and J shed 1 base, with 18 bases lying between them. Germline-derived CDR1 and CDR2 are SGHRS and YFSETQ. Many counts were recorded for this clonotype. Sequences were obtained from PBMCs or a T cell subset sorted from them (not recorded which). The chain is built from TRBV5-1 and TRBJ2-7, with D possibly called TRBD1 or TRBD2 (5 bases each). The source is an adult woman who had mild COVID-19 (a few samples of this study predate the infection). Cell type and time point are not known. Here the CDR3 reads CASSKTTGTGSYEQYF. The CDR3, as DNA: TGCGCCAGCAGCAAAACGACCGGGACGGGATCCTACGAGCAGTACTTC. Based on the CDR3 plus reference TRBV5-1 and TRBJ2-7, the full variable domain is KAGVTQTPRYLIKTRGQQVTLSCSPISGHRSVSWYQQTPGQGLQFLFEYFSETQRNKGNFPGRFSGRQFSNSRSEMNVSTLELGDSALYLCASSKTTGTGSYEQYFGPGTRLTVT.